These T cell receptor beta chains were read from a single sample in a study of shared clonotypes between healthy human individuals. Only in-frame clones appear in the TCRdb table, and some are missing; sequencing was by immunoSEQ multiplex PCR. The data hold approximately 2,000,000 clones, with about 93% observed a single time. The specimen sequenced was naive CD8+ T cells from PBMCs. The receptor source for this set is a man aged 18 to 29 in good health. Some clones in this sample may be carry-over from other donors' samples. Each CDR3 is given with its conserved first and last residue. Each record gives: V gene, J gene, D gene, CDR3 DNA, CDR3 protein. The D gene is left open where the match is weak.

V gene: TRBV29-1
J gene: TRBJ1-3
D gene: .
CDR3 DNA: TGCAGCGTGACGGCTGGAAACACCATATATTTT
CDR3 protein: CSVTAGNTIYF

V gene: TRBV14
J gene: TRBJ2-1
D gene: TRBD2
CDR3 DNA: TGTGCCAGCAGCCAAGACCCACTAGCGGACCACTACAATGAGCAGTTCTTC
CDR3 protein: CASSQDPLADHYNEQFF

V gene: TRBV15
J gene: TRBJ2-7
D gene: TRBD2
CDR3 DNA: TGTGCCACCAGCGGGGGACTAGCGGCCTACGAGCAGTACTTC
CDR3 protein: CATSGGLAAYEQYF

V gene: TRBV7-8
J gene: TRBJ2-1
D gene: .
CDR3 DNA: TGTGCCAGCAGCTTAGCGGGCAGGAGGGAGGTCAATGAGCAGTTCTTC
CDR3 protein: CASSLAGRREVNEQFF

V gene: TRBV6-5
J gene: TRBJ1-1
D gene: TRBD1
CDR3 DNA: TGTGCCAGCAGTCCGGACAGGGCGAACACTGAAGCTTTCTTT
CDR3 protein: CASSPDRANTEAFF

V gene: TRBV13
J gene: TRBJ2-2
D gene: .
CDR3 DNA: TGTGCCAGCAGCTCCAAGGAGGAGGGCACCGGGGAGCTGTTTTTT
CDR3 protein: CASSSKEEGTGELFF

V gene: TRBV5-1
J gene: TRBJ1-3
D gene: .
CDR3 DNA: TGCGCCAGCAGCTTGGAGGTAGTTTCCCAGAACTCTGGAAACACCATATATTTT
CDR3 protein: CASSLEVVSQNSGNTIYF

V gene: TRBV15
J gene: TRBJ2-7
D gene: .
CDR3 DNA: TGTGCCACCAGCACTGGGCGGCTTCTAACCTACGAGCAGTACTTC
CDR3 protein: CATSTGRLLTYEQYF

V gene: TRBV27
J gene: TRBJ2-1
D gene: TRBD2
CDR3 DNA: TGTGCCAGCAGTTTATCCCAAGCGGGAGGGCTTAATGAGCAGTTCTTC
CDR3 protein: CASSLSQAGGLNEQFF

V gene: TRBV9
J gene: TRBJ2-1
D gene: .
CDR3 DNA: TGTGCCAGCAGCGTCGCTGGCGCCACTGGGGATGAGCAGTTCTTC
CDR3 protein: CASSVAGATGDEQFF

V gene: TRBV7-2
J gene: TRBJ1-1
D gene: .
CDR3 DNA: TGTGCCAGCAGCTCCCGACCCAAAAACACTGAAGCTTTCTTT
CDR3 protein: CASSSRPKNTEAFF

V gene: TRBV15
J gene: TRBJ1-1
D gene: .
CDR3 DNA: TGTGCCACCAGCAGAGATCGAAACAGTTTCACTGAAGCTTTCTTT
CDR3 protein: CATSRDRNSFTEAFF

V gene: TRBV7-6
J gene: TRBJ2-1
D gene: .
CDR3 DNA: TGTGCCAGCAGCTTAATATCAGTTCGGTACAATGAGCAGTTCTTC
CDR3 protein: CASSLISVRYNEQFF

V gene: TRBV7-2
J gene: TRBJ1-1
D gene: .
CDR3 DNA: TGTGCCAGCAGCTTCTGGTTGAACACTGAAGCTTTCTTT
CDR3 protein: CASSFWLNTEAFF

V gene: TRBV9
J gene: TRBJ1-1
D gene: .
CDR3 DNA: TGTGCCAGCAGCCCATCCGGCGGGAGGCGCACTGAAGCTTTCTTT
CDR3 protein: CASSPSGGRRTEAFF

V gene: TRBV6-5
J gene: TRBJ2-7
D gene: .
CDR3 DNA: TGTGCCAGCAGCGACCGGAACTACGAGCAGTACTTC
CDR3 protein: CASSDRNYEQYF

V gene: TRBV28
J gene: TRBJ1-1
D gene: .
CDR3 DNA: TGTGCCAGCAGTCCCGAGGTTGGGATGAACACTGAAGCTTTCTTT
CDR3 protein: CASSPEVGMNTEAFF

V gene: TRBV5-6
J gene: TRBJ2-7
D gene: TRBD1
CDR3 DNA: TGTGCCAGCAGCTTGGCCGTCAGGGGGATCGACGAGCAGTACTTC
CDR3 protein: CASSLAVRGIDEQYF

V gene: TRBV4-1
J gene: TRBJ2-3
D gene: TRBD1
CDR3 DNA: TGCGCCAGCAGCCAAAGGGCCTCGGGACAGGGGAGGGGAGATACGCAGTATTTT
CDR3 protein: CASSQRASGQGRGDTQYF

V gene: TRBV7-7
J gene: TRBJ2-3
D gene: .
CDR3 DNA: TGTGCCAGCAGCCCCTTCGCCGGGGTCACAGATACGCAGTATTTT
CDR3 protein: CASSPFAGVTDTQYF

V gene: TRBV7-9
J gene: TRBJ1-1
D gene: TRBD1
CDR3 DNA: TGTGCCAGCAGTTGGACAGGGGAGAACACTGAAGCTTTCTTT
CDR3 protein: CASSWTGENTEAFF

V gene: TRBV27
J gene: TRBJ2-5
D gene: TRBD1
CDR3 DNA: TGTGCCAGCAAGAAATCTCCGGGACAGGGTATGGAGACCCAGTACTTC
CDR3 protein: CASKKSPGQGMETQYF

V gene: TRBV7-8
J gene: TRBJ2-3
D gene: .
CDR3 DNA: TGTGCCAGCAGCTTACTCGCGCAGGGCCTTCCCGGGGATACGCAGTATTTT
CDR3 protein: CASSLLAQGLPGDTQYF

V gene: TRBV4-1
J gene: TRBJ2-7
D gene: .
CDR3 DNA: TGCGCCAGCAGCCAAGTGGGCAGCTACGAGCAGTACTTC
CDR3 protein: CASSQVGSYEQYF

V gene: TRBV4-1
J gene: TRBJ2-1
D gene: TRBD2
CDR3 DNA: TGCGCCAGCAGCCCTCCCCGGGGCGGGAGCAATGAGCAGTTCTTC
CDR3 protein: CASSPPRGGSNEQFF

V gene: TRBV6-6
J gene: TRBJ2-7
D gene: .
CDR3 DNA: TGTGCCAGCAGTTACTCTAATTACGAGCAGTACTTC
CDR3 protein: CASSYSNYEQYF

V gene: TRBV6-5
J gene: TRBJ2-5
D gene: .
CDR3 DNA: TGTGCCAGCAGTTTGGGTTCTGGGGAGACCCAGTACTTC
CDR3 protein: CASSLGSGETQYF

V gene: TRBV4-1
J gene: TRBJ2-7
D gene: TRBD1
CDR3 DNA: TGCGCCAGCAGCCCCCAACAGGGGATTGACGAGCAGTACTTC
CDR3 protein: CASSPQQGIDEQYF

V gene: TRBV4-1
J gene: TRBJ1-4
D gene: .
CDR3 DNA: TGCGCCAGCAGCCCGGGCCCCTCCTTAACTAATGAAAAACTGTTTTTT
CDR3 protein: CASSPGPSLTNEKLFF

V gene: TRBV10-3
J gene: TRBJ2-7
D gene: .
CDR3 DNA: TGTGCCATCAGCGGAGAGGGGAGGTCCTACGAGCAGTACTTC
CDR3 protein: CAISGEGRSYEQYF

V gene: TRBV7-9
J gene: TRBJ1-1
D gene: .
CDR3 DNA: TGTGCCAGCAGACAAGCCCCACCGAACACTGAAGCTTTCTTT
CDR3 protein: CASRQAPPNTEAFF